Shown below are 23 T cell receptor beta chains from a single sample sequenced in a study of PD-L1 blockade in urothelial cancer. Described time point: pretreatment peripheral blood. Profiling relied on immunoSEQ multiplex PCR, and the TCRdb table lists in-frame clones only, not all of them. This repertoire shows 70,000 or so clones, about 90% found once; its top ten account for 4.5%. The source was PBMCs, collected around atezolizumab (anti-PD-L1) treatment. Receptors were obtained from an older man with urothelial cancer.

The gene calls are TRBV5-1 and TRBJ2-3, with D unclear. The germline gives CDR1 SGHRS, CDR2 YFSETQ. V was pared by 0 bases and J by 1 base, with 6 bases between. CDR3 length: 14 residues. CDR3: CASSLGLGTDTQYF. The CDR3 nucleotides are TGCGCCAGCAGCTTGGGTTTAGGCACAGATACGCAGTATTTT.

The chain has TRBV28 and TRBJ1-4, with 8 bases that match TRBD1. The ends lost 5 bases at V and 3 bases at J; junction bases unmatched: 8. The CDR3 runs to 16 residues. CDR1 and CDR2 (germline): MDHEN, SYDVKM. CDR3 sequence: CASSSPQGAPNEKLFF. The DNA of the CDR3 is TGTGCCAGCAGTAGCCCGCAGGGGGCACCTAATGAAAAACTGTTTTTT.

A remark on this clone: The identical CDR3 is also encoded by other nucleotide sequences in the sample. V and J are TRBV25-1 and TRBJ1-1; D gene ambiguous. Germline V CDR1 and CDR2: MGHDK, SYGVNS. V dropped 4 bases and J dropped 8 bases, with 14 bases sitting between them. The CDR3 consists of 13 residues. The chain's CDR3 is CASSVLAPGEAFF. Here the CDR3 DNA reads TGTGCCAGCAGTGTACTAGCCCCTGGCGAAGCTTTCTTT.

The gene calls are TRBV11-2 and TRBJ2-1; 13 nucleotides align to TRBD2. Unmatched junction bases numbered 4, after V lost 1 base and J lost 1 base. The germline V gene encodes CDR1 SGHAT and CDR2 FQNNGV. This CDR3 contains 18 residues. The CDR3 bases are TGTGCCAGCAGCTTAGTCCTACTAGCGGGAGGGTCCTACAATGAGCAGTTCTTC. Translating it yields CASSLVLLAGGSYNEQFF.

CDR3 sequence: CASRRSGRAYQETQYF. The CDR3 DNA is TGTGCCAGCAGAAGGAGCGGGAGGGCCTACCAAGAGACCCAGTACTTC. The genes are TRBV28 and TRBJ2-5; the match to TRBD2 covers 10 bases. CDR3 length: 16 amino acids. Germline CDR1 is MDHEN and CDR2 is SYDVKM. J lost 0 bases, V lost 6 bases, and 7 bases had no gene match.

The chain uses TRBV7-8 and TRBJ1-4, with 10 bases that match TRBD1. CDR3 length: 14 amino acids. V dropped 5 bases and J dropped 8; count of bases not matched to a gene: 5. Germline values: CDR1 SGHVS, CDR2 FQNEAQ. The CDR3 sequence: CASSPTDRGEKLFF. CDR3 DNA sequence: TGTGCCAGCAGCCCCACGGACAGGGGGGAAAAACTGTTTTTT.

The chain is built from TRBV5-4 and TRBJ1-3; no clear D gene. V lost 0 bases and J lost 0, with 10 bases in between. The CDR3 spans 16 residues. Per the germline V gene, CDR1 is SGHNT and CDR2 is YYREEE (reference sequence). The CDR3 spells CASSLAGSISGNTIYF. CDR3 in DNA: TGTGCCAGCAGCTTGGCGGGTAGTATCTCTGGAAACACCATATATTTT.

This chain links TRBV18 with TRBJ1-1; possible D gene TRBD1, 5 bases. This CDR3 spans 15 amino acids. The ends were cut back, 6 bases at V and 7 bases at J, with 21 bases in the middle. Germline V lookup: CDR1 KGHSH, CDR2 LQKENI. CDR3 in DNA: TGTGCCAGCTCGCCCTTATGGGGCGAGGTTGATGAAGCTTTCTTT. Translating it yields CASSPLWGEVDEAFF.

This chain uses TRBV19 with TRBJ2-3; 13 bases match TRBD2. CDR3 length equals 18 residues. Looked up from germline, CDR1 is LNHDA and CDR2 is SQIVND (reference sequence). V was pared by 5 bases and J by 3 bases, with 11 bases of the junction left unmatched. DNA for the CDR3: TGTGCCAGTAGTGGGGCTAGGACTAGCGGGAGAGGAACAGATACGCAGTATTTT. Amino acid sequence: CASSGARTSGRGTDTQYF.

This sequence joins TRBV15 and TRBJ1-5; D might be TRBD1 (6 bases). The V gene lost 6 bases and the J gene lost 5 bases, with 20 bases spanning the gap. The V gene's germline CDR1 is LNHNV and CDR2 YYDKDF (reference sequence). The CDR3 is 16 amino acids. This CDR3 is CATRGGWAGHDQPQHF. Here the CDR3 DNA reads TGTGCCACCAGGGGAGGGTGGGCGGGACACGATCAGCCCCAGCATTTT.

The chain combines TRBV9 with TRBJ2-1, with TRBD2 identical over 13 bases. Per the germline V gene, CDR1 is SGDLS and CDR2 is YYNGEE. V lost 0 bases, J lost 9 bases, and 6 bases stayed unmatched. CDR3 length equals 16 residues. Here the CDR3 reads CASSVDGLAGVVEQFF. CDR3 DNA: TGTGCCAGCAGCGTAGACGGACTAGCGGGAGTGGTTGAGCAGTTCTTC.

This clone appeared a single time. The chain couples TRBV27 to TRBJ2-7; perhaps TRBD1 as D (6 bases). The V and J ends lost 3 bases and 7 bases respectively, with 19 bases between them. Germline V gene sequence: CDR1 MNHEY, CDR2 SMNVEV (reference sequence). The CDR3 is 15 amino acids. CDR3 DNA: TGTGCCAGCAGTTTCCGGACAGTCCCCCTTGGGGAGCAGTACTTC. It specifies CASSFRTVPLGEQYF.

The DNA for the CDR3 is TGTGCCAGCTCACCACCGGGGGCGGTTGGGGCCAACGTCCTGACTTTC. Its translation is CASSPPGAVGANVLTF. The chain couples TRBV18 to TRBJ2-6, with D possibly TRBD1 on 6 matching bases. The germline CDR1 and CDR2 sequences are KGHSH and LQKENI. CDR3 size: 16 residues. Trimming took 0 bases from V and 3 from J, leaving 9 bases between them.

The V call is TRBV7-2, the J call TRBJ2-3; a possible D gene is TRBD2 (5 bases). Per the germline V gene, CDR1 is SGHTA and CDR2 is FQGNSA. The CDR3 has 13 amino acids. Trimming stripped 3 bases from V and 6 bases from J, with 10 bases between. Written as DNA, the CDR3 is TGTGCCAGCAGCTTGGAGGTCGGCGATACGCAGTATTTT. It yields the protein CASSLEVGDTQYF.

This clone has a single count. This chain links TRBV28 with TRBJ2-4, with 11 bases fitting TRBD2. CDR1 MDHEN and CDR2 SYDVKM come from the germline V gene. This CDR3 comprises 15 residues. V shed 5 bases and J 0 bases; nucleotides not matched to a gene: 0. DNA for the CDR3: TGTGCCAGCAGTGGACTAGCGGGAGCCAAAAACATTCAGTACTTC. Its translation is CASSGLAGAKNIQYF.

The J gene is TRBJ2-1, the V gene TRBV18; D call uncertain. V lost 3 bases and J lost 6, with 15 bases in between. Germline V CDR1 and CDR2: KGHSH, LQKENI. The CDR3 extends over 15 amino acids. CDR3 protein: CASSPGPYEFNEQFF. In nucleotides, the CDR3 is TGTGCCAGCTCACCGGGCCCTTATGAATTCAATGAGCAGTTCTTC.

The chain has TRBV7-6 and TRBJ2-3; D not certain. CDR1 and CDR2 from the germline V gene are SGHVS and FNYEAQ. The CDR3 length is 16 residues. V was cut by 2 bases and J by 2 bases, with 14 bases left in between. DNA for the CDR3: TGTGCCAGCAGCTTAAGTGGCTCGTCTTTCACAGATACGCAGTATTTT. Its translation is CASSLSGSSFTDTQYF.

The J gene is TRBJ2-2, the V gene TRBV19; tentatively, D is TRBD2 (6 bases). The CDR3 loop spans 15 amino acids. The V gene's germline CDR1 is LNHDA and CDR2 SQIVND (reference sequence). V was pared by 5 bases and J by 3 bases, with 13 bases between. DNA of the CDR3: TGTGCCAGTAGTTTGACCGGGACTCACACCGGGGAGCTGTTTTTT. Translation: CASSLTGTHTGELFF.

This clone appeared a single time. CDR3 residues: CASSYASWRRADTQYF. Here the CDR3 DNA reads TGTGCCAGCAGTTACGCTAGCTGGCGGAGGGCAGATACGCAGTATTTT. The rearrangement joins TRBV6-6 to TRBJ2-3; D is possibly TRBD2 (6 bases). CDR3 length equals 16 residues. V was shortened by 2 bases and J by 4 bases, with 16 bases between the two germline ends. The germline gives CDR1 MNHNY, CDR2 SVGAGI (reference sequence).

V usage is TRBV9 and J usage is TRBJ1-5; D gene uncertain. The CDR3 contains 19 residues. Trimming left V 1 base short and J 3 bases short, with 23 bases between. CDR1 SGDLS and CDR2 YYNGEE come from the germline V gene. The CDR3 loop is CASSVNGVSGQNLNQPQHF. The DNA of the CDR3 is TGTGCCAGCAGCGTAAATGGGGTAAGCGGGCAGAACCTCAATCAGCCCCAGCATTTT.

CDR3 coding DNA: TGTGCCAGCAGCCGAGGACTAGCGGGAGGGTCGTGGGATGAGCAGTTCTTC. Its translation is CASSRGLAGGSWDEQFF. V gene TRBV2 combines with J gene TRBJ2-1, with 15 bases matching TRBD2. CDR1 is SNHLY, CDR2 FYNNEI, per germline. CDR3 length: 17 amino acids. The junction had 11 bases not matched to a gene; V was cut back by 6 bases and J by 8 bases.

V is TRBV11-2 and J is TRBJ2-5, with 12 bases identical to TRBD1. V lost 3 bases, J lost 5 bases, and 10 bases stayed unmatched. CDR3 length: 17 residues. Germline assignment: CDR1 SGHAT and CDR2 FQNNGV. In DNA form, the CDR3 reads TGTGCCAGCAGCTTTACCCGGGACAGGGGGCGAGAGGAGACCCAGTACTTC. Encoded protein: CASSFTRDRGREETQYF. Complete variable domain (other parts from reference TRBV11-2 and TRBJ2-5): EAGVAQSPRYKIIEKRQSVAFWCNPISGHATLYWYQQILGQGPKLLIQFQNNGVVDDSQLPKDRFSAERLKGVDSTLKIQPAKLEDSAVYLCASSFTRDRGREETQYFGPGTRLLVL.

This chain links TRBV5-1 with TRBJ2-1; 10 bases are a match to TRBD2. Losses at the gene ends were 0 bases for V and 9 bases for J; bases not matched to a gene: 6. Germline V gene sequence: CDR1 SGHRS, CDR2 YFSETQ. The CDR3 consists of 15 residues. The CDR3 spells CASSLVTSGTGEQFF. The CDR3 bases are TGCGCCAGCAGCTTGGTCACTAGCGGGACGGGTGAGCAGTTCTTC.